This T cell receptor beta chain emerged from a study of T cells after yellow fever vaccination. One entry per CDR3 protein results from TCRdb running MiXCR on the 5' RACE reads. This sample has 100,000 to 150,000 distinct CDR3 sequences; 7.4% occur once, and the top ten carry 2% to 3%. Comments on this clonotype: One base away lies a much larger clone, so this may be a sequencing read error.

The sequence derives from a man younger than 30 who received the YFV17D yellow fever vaccine. The material was CD4+ T cells sorted from PBMCs, obtained 9 to 10 days after the first yellow fever vaccination.

The CDR3 nucleotides are TGTGCCAGCAGCGCCGGGGGGTCGGAAGCTTTCTTT. It translates to CASSAGGSEAFF. This chain connects TRBV7-3 to TRBJ1-1, with D perhaps matching TRBD1 (5 bases). The germline V gene encodes CDR1 SGHTA and CDR2 FQGTGA. The germline V and J ends were trimmed by 5 bases and 8 bases, with 12 bases remaining between them. The CDR3 is 12 amino acids.